These 16 T cell receptor beta chains originate from one sample sequenced in a study of blood T cell repertoires in COVID-19. Generated by immunoSEQ multiplex PCR, the TCRdb table keeps only in-frame clones and is missing some. This table holds roughly 140,000 clones, around four fifths found once. The sample taken for sequencing was PBMCs or T cells enriched from blood (not recorded which). These receptors were taken from a woman between 35 and 50 years old who had recovered from COVID-19.

This clone turned up a few times. The chain joins TRBV19 to TRBJ2-1; the D is unclear. This CDR3 is built from 13 residues. Germline V CDR1 and CDR2: LNHDA, SQIVND (reference sequence). V was clipped by 5 bases and J by 5 bases, with 10 bases between them. This CDR3 is CASSVGANNEQFF. The CDR3 DNA follows: TGTGCCAGTAGTGTAGGAGCGAACAATGAGCAGTTCTTC.

The chain links TRBV4-1 to TRBJ2-1; 8 bases fit TRBD1. With V trimmed by 1 base and J by 7 bases, 12 bases remained unmatched. The CDR3 sequence is 17 residues long. CDR1 and CDR2 from the germline V gene are MGHRA and YSYEKL. The CDR3 coding sequence is TGCGCCAGCAGCCAAGGGCCCCAGGGGGCAACATTTAATGAGCAGTTCTTC. It is translated as CASSQGPQGATFNEQFF.

The chain joins TRBV4-1 to TRBJ1-4; D is undetermined. CDR3 length: 19 amino acids. Germline V CDR1 and CDR2: MGHRA, YSYEKL. V was pared by 1 base and J by 0 bases, with 18 bases between. CDR3 DNA: TGCGCCAGCAGCCAAGTCATCGGTCTGAGGGCGACAACTAATGAAAAACTGTTTTTT. Protein: CASSQVIGLRATTNEKLFF.

The rearrangement uses TRBV10-3 and TRBJ2-3, with 11 bases that match TRBD1. The junction had 10 bases not matched to a gene; V was cut back by 10 bases and J by 4 bases. From germline, CDR1 is ENHRY and CDR2 SYGVKD. CDR3 length: 15 residues. The CDR3, as DNA: TGTGCCACCGCCACCCCGGGACAGGGGGCAGATACGCAGTATTTT. Its protein is CATATPGQGADTQYF.

This clone was found a few times. This sequence joins TRBV5-1 and TRBJ2-2; 8 nucleotides align to TRBD1. J lost 4 bases, V lost 0 bases, and 5 bases had no gene match. Germline assignment: CDR1 SGHRS and CDR2 YFSETQ. CDR3 size: 16 residues. Here the CDR3 DNA reads TGCGCCAGCAGCTTGGATGGGACAGGCCCCACCGGGGAGCTGTTTTTT. Translated: CASSLDGTGPTGELFF.

The gene calls are TRBV27 and TRBJ2-7; weak D call: TRBD1 (5 bases). In germline, CDR1 is MNHEY, CDR2 SMNVEV (reference sequence). With 7 bases removed from V and 2 bases from J, the gap between germline ends came to 15 bases. The CDR3 spans 14 residues. The CDR3 here is CASKEAGHTYEQYF. As DNA, the CDR3 is TGTGCCAGCAAAGAGGCAGGACACACCTACGAGCAGTACTTC.

The CDR3 sequence: CSVDGGGRETQYF. CDR3 DNA sequence: TGCAGCGTTGACGGTGGGGGGAGAGAGACCCAGTACTTC. The chain couples TRBV29-1 to TRBJ2-5, with a weak D call TRBD2 (6 bases). V was shortened by 3 bases and J by 4 bases, with 12 bases between the two germline ends. CDR3 length: 13 residues. Germline CDR1 SQVTM, CDR2 ANQGSEA.

The rearrangement joins TRBV6-5 to TRBJ2-1; 7 bases align to TRBD2. Germline CDR1 is MNHEY and CDR2 is SVGAGI. This CDR3 spans 14 amino acids. Trimming took 7 bases from V and 8 from J; bases not matched to a gene: 11. The CDR3 bases are TGTGCCAGCACCCCTGGGGGGGTCGTGGATGAGCAGTTCTTC. Translated: CASTPGGVVDEQFF.

CDR3 in amino acids: CASSIFFPAGQNYGYTF. The CDR3 bases are TGTGCCAGTAGTATATTCTTCCCGGCTGGACAGAACTATGGCTACACCTTC. The chain uses TRBV19 and TRBJ1-2; D possibly corresponds to TRBD1 (6 bases). Per germline, CDR1 LNHDA and CDR2 SQIVND (reference sequence). The CDR3 is 17 residues long. V was shortened by 2 bases and J by 2 bases, with 18 bases between the two germline ends.

To note about this clone: At the DNA level, this CDR3 is encoded by other sequences in the same sample as well. The rearrangement links TRBV12-3 or TRBV12-4 to TRBJ1-2; the D is unclear. V was clipped by 4 bases and J by 4 bases, with 4 bases between them. This CDR3 has 11 amino acids. This chain's CDR3 is CASSSVYGYTF. CDR3 DNA sequence: TGTGCCAGCAGTTCCGTCTATGGCTACACCTTC.

The rearrangement uses TRBV4-1 and TRBJ2-2, with D possibly matching TRBD2 (6 bases). The V gene's germline CDR1 is MGHRA and CDR2 YSYEKL. The CDR3 length is 16 residues. The ends were cut back, 0 bases at V and 2 bases at J, with 10 bases in the middle. The CDR3 bases are TGCGCCAGCAGCCAAGAAGGGGACTCCAACACCGGGGAGCTGTTTTTT. Translation gives CASSQEGDSNTGELFF.

The rearrangement links TRBV2 to TRBJ2-3; TRBD1 matches 7 bases. V shed 6 bases and J 4 bases; nucleotides not matched to a gene: 7. Germline V gene sequence: CDR1 SNHLY, CDR2 FYNNEI. The CDR3 spans 14 residues. The CDR3 sequence: CASSPGQASDTQYF. CDR3 DNA sequence: TGTGCCAGCAGCCCCGGACAGGCATCAGATACGCAGTATTTT.

This clone has a handful of counts. The V gene is TRBV4-1, the J gene TRBJ1-2; D gene uncertain. The CDR3 spans 14 residues. V lost 1 base and J 4 bases, leaving 10 bases between the germline ends. CDR1 and CDR2 from the germline V gene are MGHRA and YSYEKL. CDR3 in amino acids: CASSQVGVGYGYTF. CDR3 nucleotide sequence: TGCGCCAGCAGCCAAGTCGGAGTTGGCTATGGCTACACCTTC.

This clone was recorded a few times. The V gene is TRBV29-1, the J gene TRBJ2-2; 13 bases map to TRBD2. V was pared by 7 bases and J by 2 bases, with 7 bases of the junction left unmatched. Germline loops: CDR1 SQVTM, CDR2 ANQGSEA. The CDR3 sequence is 16 residues long. The DNA of the CDR3 is TGCAGCGCCAGGACTAGCGGGGGCGCTAACACCGGGGAGCTGTTTTTT. It translates to CSARTSGGANTGELFF.

The chain has TRBV7-9 and TRBJ2-1; TRBD2 agrees at 11 bases. Trimming took 5 bases from V and 0 from J; bases not matched to a gene: 6. The CDR3 has 17 residues. From germline, CDR1 is SEHNR and CDR2 FQNEAQ (reference sequence). The chain's CDR3 is CASSPTSGGRSYNEQFF. In DNA form, the CDR3 reads TGTGCCAGCAGCCCAACTAGCGGGGGTCGCTCCTACAATGAGCAGTTCTTC.

The chain uses TRBV5-1 and TRBJ2-2; TRBD2 matches at 7 bases. The CDR3 is 15 amino acids. CDR1 and CDR2 (germline): SGHRS, YFSETQ. The V and J ends lost 4 bases and 4 bases, in that order; junction bases with no gene match: 7. CDR3 sequence reads: CASSPLGRGTGELFF. CDR3 coding DNA: TGCGCCAGCAGCCCCCTTGGGAGGGGCACCGGGGAGCTGTTTTTT.